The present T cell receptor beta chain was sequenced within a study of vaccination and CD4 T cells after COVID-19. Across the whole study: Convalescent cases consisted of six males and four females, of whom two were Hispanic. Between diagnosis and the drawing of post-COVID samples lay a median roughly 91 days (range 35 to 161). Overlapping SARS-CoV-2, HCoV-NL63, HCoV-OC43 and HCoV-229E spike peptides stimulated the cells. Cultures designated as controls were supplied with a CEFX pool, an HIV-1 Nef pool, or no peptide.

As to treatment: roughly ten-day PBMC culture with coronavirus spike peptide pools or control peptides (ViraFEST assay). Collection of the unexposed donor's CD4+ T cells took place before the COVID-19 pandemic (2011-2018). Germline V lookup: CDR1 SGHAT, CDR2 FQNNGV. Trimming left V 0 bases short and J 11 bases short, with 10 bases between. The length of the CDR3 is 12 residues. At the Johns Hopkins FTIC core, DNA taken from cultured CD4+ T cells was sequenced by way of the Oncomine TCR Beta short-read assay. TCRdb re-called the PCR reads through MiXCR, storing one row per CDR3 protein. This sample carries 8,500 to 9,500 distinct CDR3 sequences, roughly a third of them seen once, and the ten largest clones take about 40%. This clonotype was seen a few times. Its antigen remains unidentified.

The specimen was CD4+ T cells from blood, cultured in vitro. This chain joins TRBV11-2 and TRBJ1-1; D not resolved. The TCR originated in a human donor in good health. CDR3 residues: CASSLDRGKAFF. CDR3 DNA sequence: TGTGCCAGCAGCTTAGATAGAGGGAAGGCTTTCTTT.